There are a few counts of the clone carrying this T cell receptor beta chain. This sample stems from a study of blood T cell repertoires in COVID-19. Assay used: immunoSEQ multiplex PCR; TCRdb lists only in-frame clones, some missing. Of 93,000 or so clones in the sample, 87% were seen once. The CDR3 spans 12 residues. Germline V lookup: CDR1 SGHNT, CDR2 YENEEA. Deletions cut 6 bases from V and 7 bases from J, with 9 bases between. The receptor was isolated from a man between 50 and 59 years old in a cohort sampled during active COVID-19. Input material: peripheral blood. The chain couples TRBV11-3 to TRBJ1-4; no firm D call. This CDR3 is CASSVVREKLFF. CDR3 in DNA: TGTGCCAGCAGTGTTGTTCGTGAAAAACTGTTTTTT.